This record concerns one T cell receptor (beta chain) sequence. Original handling: Nucleated cell number was recorded as an estimate derived from reference gene primer amplification. This table comes from immunoSEQ multiplex PCR, and its TCRdb copy is limited to in-frame clones, with some not included. That table is the source of V, J and clone size, and D and trimming were worked out from the DNA. This table holds 250,000 to 300,000 clones, 70% to 90% found once. The CDR3 sequence is 14 residues long. Per germline, CDR1 SNHLY and CDR2 FYNNEI. V lost 3 bases to trimming and J lost 7 bases, with 10 bases between them. This specimen comes from a study of blood T cell repertoires in COVID-19. Clinical history as reported by participants underpinned cohort assignment. Before being deemed recovered, Cohort 3 donors had two negative PCRs, clearance, or symptom resolution.

Sequenced: PBMCs or T cells enriched from blood (not recorded which). This clonotype was obtained from a woman aged 50 to 65 who had recovered from COVID-19. This chain links TRBV2 with TRBJ1-6; D is possibly TRBD1 (5 bases). The DNA of the CDR3 is TGTGCCAGCAGTGACAGGGAGGGGAATTCACCCCTCCACTTT. Encoded protein: CASSDREGNSPLHF.